Shown below are 22 T cell receptor beta chains from a single sample sequenced in a study of T-cell memory formation after mild COVID-19. Each CDR3 protein is one row after TCRdb ran MiXCR on the 5' RACE reads. The profile shows a few hundred thousand distinct CDR3 sequences, roughly 9.4% of them singletons. Sequenced material: PBMCs or a T cell subset sorted from them (not recorded which). The origin of the receptors is a young man who had mild COVID-19 (a few samples of this study predate the infection). Cell type and time point are not known.

This clonotype has more than one count but fewer than ten. This sequence joins TRBV7-2 and TRBJ1-5, with a weak D call TRBD1 (5 bases). The germline gives CDR1 SGHTA, CDR2 FQGNSA. CDR3 size: 16 residues. V dropped 5 bases and J dropped 6 bases, with 20 bases sitting between them. CDR3 nucleotides: TGTGCCAGCAGCCCCGGGGCCGGATTGGTCACTCAGCCCCAGCATTTT. This codes for CASSPGAGLVTQPQHF.

This clonotype was recorded a few times. J is TRBJ2-3 and V is TRBV10-3; possibly TRBD2 for D (5 bases). Deletions cut 1 base from V and 4 bases from J, with 9 bases between. In germline, CDR1 is ENHRY, CDR2 SYGVKD. This CDR3 comprises 14 residues. This CDR3 is CAISEWEQADTQYF. The CDR3 region has the DNA TGTGCCATCAGTGAGTGGGAGCAGGCAGATACGCAGTATTTT.

This clonotype has a handful of counts. V and J are TRBV10-3 and TRBJ2-5; D is uncertain. Germline V gene data show CDR1 as ENHRY and CDR2 as SYGVKD. V lost 3 bases and J 1 base, leaving 6 bases between the germline ends. The CDR3 runs to 13 residues. CDR3 in DNA: TGTGCCATCAGTGATGAGACCCAAGAGACCCAGTACTTC. Protein sequence: CAISDETQETQYF.

This clonotype appeared a single time. This sequence joins TRBV19 and TRBJ1-1; D uncertain. This CDR3 contains 13 residues. CDR1 is LNHDA, CDR2 SQIVND, per germline (reference sequence). V gave up 7 bases and J gave up 6 bases, with 15 bases separating them. DNA for the CDR3: TGTGCCAGTAATGAGGCCCCGGGCGCTGAAGCTTTCTTT. Translating gives CASNEAPGAEAFF. The full variable domain, rest sourced from reference TRBV19 and TRBJ1-1, is DGGITQSPKYLFRKEGQNVTLSCEQNLNHDAMYWYRQDPGQGLRLIYYSQIVNDFQKGDIAEGYSVSREKKESFPLTVTSAQKNPTAFYLCASNEAPGAEAFFGQGTRLTVV.

In its sample, this clonotype was seen a few times. The chain uses TRBV5-1 and TRBJ1-4; no firm D call. Trimming stripped 4 bases from V and 3 bases from J, with 7 bases between. This CDR3 spans 13 amino acids. CDR1 is SGHRS, CDR2 YFSETQ, per germline. The CDR3 nucleotides are TGCGCCAGCAGCGCCGATCCTAATGAAAAACTGTTTTTT. The encoded protein is CASSADPNEKLFF.

V gene TRBV20-1 combines with J gene TRBJ2-1; D may correspond to TRBD1 or TRBD2 (7 bases each). The CDR3 covers 15 residues. The V and J ends lost 5 bases and 6 bases respectively, with 20 bases between them. Germline V gives CDR1 DFQATT, CDR2 SNEGSKA (reference sequence). The DNA for the CDR3 is TGCAGTGCTCGCCGCCGGCAGGGGGGGTCCAATGAGCAGTTCTTC. Amino acid sequence: CSARRRQGGSNEQFF.

This clonotype was detected only a few times. This chain links TRBV20-1 with TRBJ1-2; TRBD1 matches at 9 bases. Germline V gives CDR1 DFQATT, CDR2 SNEGSKA (reference sequence). This CDR3 contains 14 residues. The junction had 7 bases not matched to a gene; V was cut back by 4 bases and J by 4 bases. In DNA, the CDR3 is TGCAGTGCTAAGGGACAGGGCGAACTCTATGGCTACACCTTC. It specifies CSAKGQGELYGYTF.

This clonotype was counted at least ten times. V gene TRBV5-1 combines with J gene TRBJ2-1; D may be TRBD2 (7 bases). Trimming pared 5 bases from V and 8 bases from J, leaving 29 bases between. Germline V gives CDR1 SGHRS, CDR2 YFSETQ. The CDR3 runs 18 residues. The CDR3 loop is CASSQRRPGGDWGDEQFF. For the CDR3, the DNA is TGCGCCAGCAGTCAACGGCGTCCGGGGGGCGACTGGGGGGATGAGCAGTTCTTC. Combining the CDR3 with reference TRBV5-1 and TRBJ2-1 gives the whole variable domain KAGVTQTPRYLIKTRGQQVTLSCSPISGHRSVSWYQQTPGQGLQFLFEYFSETQRNKGNFPGRFSGRQFSNSRSEMNVSTLELGDSALYLCASSQRRPGGDWGDEQFFGPGTRLTVL.

This clonotype came up a few times. The chain carries TRBV4-1 and TRBJ2-1; D is ambiguous. CDR3 length equals 13 residues. The germline V gene has CDR1 MGHRA and CDR2 YSYEKL. Trimming pared 5 bases from V and 5 bases from J, leaving 10 bases between. The CDR3 reads CASSTDGNNEQFF. CDR3 nucleotides: TGCGCCAGCAGCACGGACGGTAACAATGAGCAGTTCTTC.

This clonotype has more than one count but fewer than ten. The chain couples TRBV4-1 to TRBJ2-1; D is possibly TRBD2 (5 bases). The CDR3 spans 14 residues. Trimming took 1 base from V and 9 from J, leaving 13 bases between them. From germline, CDR1 is MGHRA and CDR2 YSYEKL. DNA of the CDR3: TGCGCCAGCAGCCAAGGGGGTAGTGGAGGTGAGCAGTTCTTC. Translation: CASSQGGSGGEQFF.

The chain combines TRBV28 with TRBJ2-3; 7 bases agree with TRBD1. The germline CDR1 and CDR2 sequences are MDHEN and SYDVKM. The CDR3 runs 14 residues. The junction had 8 bases not matched to a gene; V was cut back by 6 bases and J by 5 bases. Here the CDR3 reads CASRPTGRGDTQYF. DNA of the CDR3: TGTGCCAGCAGGCCGACAGGGCGCGGAGATACGCAGTATTTT.

This clonotype was seen only a few times. The rearrangement links TRBV20-1 to TRBJ2-2; D remains ambiguous. V was trimmed by 4 bases and J by 4 bases, leaving 16 bases between them. From germline, CDR1 is DFQATT and CDR2 SNEGSKA (reference sequence). This CDR3 region has 15 residues. The CDR3 DNA is TGCAGTGCTACGAATCCTCGCGGCCGCACCGGGGAGCTGTTTTTT. Amino acid sequence: CSATNPRGRTGELFF.

This sequence joins TRBV5-8 and TRBJ2-7; 9 bases match TRBD1. The V gene end was trimmed by 4 bases and the J gene end by 0 bases; junction bases not matched to a gene: 5. Germline CDR1 and CDR2: SGHTS and YDEGEE. This CDR3 region has 15 residues. CDR3 sequence reads: CASSPLGQGSYEQYF. CDR3 coding DNA: TGTGCCAGCAGCCCCCTGGGACAGGGCTCCTACGAGCAGTACTTC.

The chain links TRBV6-1 to TRBJ2-6; D remains unclear. Trimming left V 2 bases short and J 2 bases short, with 4 bases between. The CDR3 length is 14 residues. Germline assignment: CDR1 MNHNS and CDR2 SASEGT. CDR3 coding DNA: TGTGCCAGCAGTGAACTAGCTGGGGCCAACGTCCTGACTTTC. Residues: CASSELAGANVLTF.

The V call is TRBV18, the J call TRBJ2-7; 9 positions agree with TRBD1. The V gene end was trimmed by 2 bases and the J gene end by 3 bases; junction bases not matched to a gene: 11. The length of the CDR3 is 17 residues. CDR1 and CDR2 (germline): KGHSH, LQKENI. CDR3 bases: TGTGCCAGCTCACCAAAGGACAGGGGAGGGGTAAACTACGAGCAGTACTTC. Its translation is CASSPKDRGGVNYEQYF.

V is TRBV12-3 or TRBV12-4 and J is TRBJ1-2; D gene unclear. The CDR3 runs to 12 residues. V lost 5 bases and J lost 3, with 7 bases in between. In DNA, the CDR3 is TGTGCCAGCAGTCACCCCGACTATGGCTACACCTTC. Translating gives CASSHPDYGYTF.

The chain recombines TRBV6-5 with TRBJ1-1; the D gene is possibly TRBD1 (5 bases). Germline values: CDR1 MNHEY, CDR2 SVGAGI. CDR3 length: 13 residues. V was trimmed by 7 bases and J by 3 bases, leaving 12 bases between them. The CDR3 is CASKVGHDTEAFF. The CDR3 nucleotides are TGTGCCAGCAAAGTGGGGCACGACACTGAAGCTTTCTTT.

At least ten counts were recorded for this clonotype. V and J are TRBV7-9 and TRBJ2-3, with TRBD1 matching over 8 bases. Germline CDR1 is SEHNR and CDR2 is FQNEAQ (reference sequence). The V and J ends lost 3 bases and 5 bases, in that order; junction bases with no gene match: 4. The CDR3 runs to 14 residues. CDR3 protein: CASSLDRVGDTQYF. DNA of the CDR3: TGTGCCAGCAGCTTGGACAGGGTAGGAGATACGCAGTATTTT.

This clonotype turned up a few times. The J gene is TRBJ2-4, the V gene TRBV6-4, with 10 bases lining up with TRBD1. V was pared by 6 bases and J by 5 bases, with 4 bases of the junction left unmatched. Germline V lookup: CDR1 MRHNA, CDR2 SNTAGT. There are 14 residues in the CDR3. CDR3 sequence reads: CASSPGTGENIQYF. The CDR3 nucleotides are TGTGCCAGCAGCCCCGGGACAGGGGAAAACATTCAGTACTTC.

The gene calls are TRBV20-1 and TRBJ1-2; no clear D gene. V lost 0 bases and J lost 0, with 8 bases in between. CDR1 is DFQATT, CDR2 SNEGSKA, per germline (reference sequence). The CDR3 is made up of 14 amino acids. CDR3 in DNA: TGCAGTGCTAGAGATCTCGGGGCTAACTATGGCTACACCTTC. Translated: CSARDLGANYGYTF.

This clonotype was recorded a few times. V and J are TRBV5-1 and TRBJ2-1, with D unresolved. Germline loops: CDR1 SGHRS, CDR2 YFSETQ. V was shortened by 3 bases and J by 12 bases, with 10 bases between the two germline ends. The CDR3 covers 11 residues. The chain's CDR3 is CASSSSGGQFF. DNA for the CDR3: TGCGCCAGCAGCTCGTCCGGCGGGCAGTTCTTC.

The chain uses TRBV7-2 and TRBJ2-1; 9 bases map to TRBD1. The CDR3 consists of 15 residues. The germline V gene has CDR1 SGHTA and CDR2 FQGNSA. Germline trimming cut 3 bases from V and 7 bases from J; bases unmatched to any gene: 7. CDR3 sequence: CASSFSGTGKNEQFF. The CDR3 DNA reads as TGTGCCAGCAGCTTTAGTGGGACAGGGAAAAATGAGCAGTTCTTC.